This entry features one TCR beta chain sequence. Sequencing was performed with immunoSEQ multiplex PCR; in TCRdb, only in-frame clones are kept and a portion is missing. The table shows about 16,000 clones, with about 83% occurring only once. The sample comes from a study of OX40 agonist ivuxolimab in advanced cancers. Germline V gene data show CDR1 as SGHTA and CDR2 as FQGNSA. CDR3 length equals 16 residues. V lost 4 bases to trimming and J lost 5 bases; unmatched junction nucleotides: 8. The specimen comprised CD4+ or CD8+ T cells sorted from blood, sampled in a trial of the OX40 agonist ivuxolimab. The source is an adult with an advanced solid tumor such as melanoma, head and neck, liver or kidney cancer. The chain combines TRBV7-2 with TRBJ2-5; 12 bases agree with TRBD1. Written as DNA, the CDR3 is TGTGCCAGCAGCTACCCGGGACAGGGGGCTCGGGAGACCCAGTACTTC. As protein: CASSYPGQGARETQYF.